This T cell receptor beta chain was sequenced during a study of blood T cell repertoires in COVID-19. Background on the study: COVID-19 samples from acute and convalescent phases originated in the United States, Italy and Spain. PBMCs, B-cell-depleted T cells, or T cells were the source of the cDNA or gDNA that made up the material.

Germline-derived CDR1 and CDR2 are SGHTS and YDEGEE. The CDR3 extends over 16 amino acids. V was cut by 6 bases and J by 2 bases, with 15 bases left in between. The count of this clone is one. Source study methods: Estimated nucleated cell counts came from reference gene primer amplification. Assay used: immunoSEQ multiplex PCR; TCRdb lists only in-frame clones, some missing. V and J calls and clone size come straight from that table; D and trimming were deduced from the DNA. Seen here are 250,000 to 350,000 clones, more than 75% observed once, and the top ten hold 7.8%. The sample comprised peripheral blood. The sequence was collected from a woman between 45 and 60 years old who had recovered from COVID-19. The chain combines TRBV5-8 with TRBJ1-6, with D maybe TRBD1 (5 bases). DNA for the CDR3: TGTGCCAGCAACGGGCAAAGGGGCGCCTATAATTCACCCCTCCACTTT. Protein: CASNGQRGAYNSPLHF.